The rows below give T cell receptor beta chains drawn from one sample of a study of control samples from healthy donors and cancer patients. Some clones are missing from TCRdb's copy, which holds only in-frame ones; the method was immunoSEQ multiplex PCR. This table has about 150,000 clones, approximately 93% appearing once. Sample: blood. These TCRs come from a man aged 40-55 years in good health. Both conserved end residues are part of each CDR3. Fields, in order: D gene, CDR3 length, V gene, clone size, J gene, CDR3 DNA, CDR3 protein. D genes are given only for firm matches. A clone size is listed for some rows: how often the clone was seen (once, few, many), or a class if it is expanded.

.	15	TRBV7-2	.	TRBJ2-7	TGTGCCAGCAGCTTAGGGGCTGTGACCTCCTACGAGCAGTACTTC	CASSLGAVTSYEQYF
.	15	TRBV5-6	.	TRBJ1-2	TGTGCCAGCAGCTTTTGGCAGGGCCGAAACTATGGCTACACCTTC	CASSFWQGRNYGYTF
.	13	TRBV12-3/TRBV12-4	.	TRBJ2-3	TGTGCCAGCAGGCGATCAGACACGGATACGCAGTATTTT	CASRRSDTDTQYF
.	16	TRBV18	.	TRBJ2-5	TGTGCCAGCTCACCATTCACAGCCAACTCCCAAGAGACCCAGTACTTC	CASSPFTANSQETQYF
.	16	TRBV5-4	.	TRBJ1-2	TGTGCCAGCAGCCCGCCGGCTGGACGGGTATTCTATGGCTACACCTTC	CASSPPAGRVFYGYTF
TRBD1	15	TRBV3-1/TRBV3-2	once	TRBJ1-2	TGTGCCAGCAGCCAAGGGACAGGGGGTAACTATGGCTACACCTTC	CASSQGTGGNYGYTF
TRBD2	16	TRBV15	.	TRBJ2-3	TGTGCCACCAGCATGATGGGGCTAGCGGGGGCCGATACGCAGTATTTT	CATSMMGLAGADTQYF
.	15	TRBV18	.	TRBJ1-1	TGTGCCAGCTCACCACCGCGGTTCCCCATCCCTGAAGCTTTCTTT	CASSPPRFPIPEAFF
TRBD1	14	TRBV9	.	TRBJ2-7	TGTGCCAGCAGCGTAGTAGAGACAGGGGTCGAGCAGTACTTC	CASSVVETGVEQYF
TRBD1	14	TRBV10-3	.	TRBJ1-4	TGTGCCACCAGGACAGGTGCAACTAATGAAAAACTGTTTTTT	CATRTGATNEKLFF
.	12	TRBV6-1	.	TRBJ1-2	TGTGCCAGCAGTGAATGGAGGGGGTCTTACACCTTC	CASSEWRGSYTF
.	13	TRBV9	.	TRBJ2-2	TGTGCCAGCAGCGTAGGCCCCCTGGGGGAGCTGTTTTTT	CASSVGPLGELFF
.	16	TRBV5-5	.	TRBJ1-5	TGTGCCAGCAGCTTGGCCGAGCAGGCCATCGGTCAGCCCCAGCATTTT	CASSLAEQAIGQPQHF
.	15	TRBV7-2	.	TRBJ2-3	TGTGCCAGCAGCTTAGTAGGGGGAAACACAGATACGCAGTATTTT	CASSLVGGNTDTQYF
.	15	TRBV3-1/TRBV3-2	.	TRBJ1-1	TGTGCCAGCAGCCCGGGCGGGGCGGGGAACACTGAAGCTTTCTTT	CASSPGGAGNTEAFF
.	15	TRBV27	.	TRBJ2-7	TGTGCCAGCAAGAGAAGTCAGACACCAACCTACGAGCAGTACTTC	CASKRSQTPTYEQYF
.	16	TRBV13	few	TRBJ1-4	TGTGCCAGCAGCTTTGGCGGCCGAGGGTATCGCGAAAAACTGTTTTTT	CASSFGGRGYREKLFF
.	15	TRBV6-5	.	TRBJ1-3	TGTGCCAGCAGTACGAACAGGGTCTCTGGAAACACCATATATTTT	CASSTNRVSGNTIYF
TRBD1	15	TRBV19	.	TRBJ1-5	TGTGCCAGTAGTCCACGACAGGGCGGCAATCAGCCCCAGCATTTT	CASSPRQGGNQPQHF
.	16	TRBV3-1/TRBV3-2	.	TRBJ1-2	TGTGCCAGCAGCCACTCGTCGACAGGCACATATGCTGGCTACACCTTC	CASSHSSTGTYAGYTF
TRBD1	15	TRBV6-5	.	TRBJ1-3	TGTGCCAGCAGTTACTCAGGGGGCTTTGGAAACACCATATATTTT	CASSYSGGFGNTIYF
.	14	TRBV7-2	.	TRBJ1-2	TGTGCCAGCAGCTTAGCGGGGACTAACTATGGCTACACCTTC	CASSLAGTNYGYTF
TRBD2	16	TRBV10-3	once	TRBJ2-3	TGTGCCATCAGTGAGTCGGTAGGCGGGGGGACAGATACGCAGTATTTT	CAISESVGGGTDTQYF
.	12	TRBV2	.	TRBJ2-7	TGTGCCAGCAGTGTTCTCCCCCCAATGGAGTACTTC	CASSVLPPMEYF
.	17	TRBV14	.	TRBJ2-3	TGTGCCAGCAGCCTTAGTCCTACAGGGAAGCGAGCAGATACGCAGTATTTT	CASSLSPTGKRADTQYF
.	17	TRBV30	once	TRBJ1-5	TGTGCCTGGAGTTTACCGGGACAAACCTATAGCAATCAGCCCCAGCATTTT	CAWSLPGQTYSNQPQHF
.	14	TRBV27	.	TRBJ2-7	TGTGCCAGCAGTTTTCGCAGGGGGAGGTCCGAGCAGTACTTC	CASSFRRGRSEQYF
.	15	TRBV4-2	.	TRBJ2-7	TGTGCCAGCAGCCACCGACACGCGAGCTCCTACGAGCAGTACTTC	CASSHRHASSYEQYF
.	15	TRBV27	once	TRBJ1-6	TGTGCCAGCAGTTTGCTCCGGCAGAAGCGTTCACCCCTCCACTTT	CASSLLRQKRSPLHF
.	14	TRBV18	.	TRBJ1-6	TGTGCCAGCTCACCAACCCAGGAGAATTCACCCCTCCACTTT	CASSPTQENSPLHF
.	14	TRBV28	.	TRBJ1-3	TGTGCCAGCAGCCCGCAGGGCTCTGGAAACACCATATATTTT	CASSPQGSGNTIYF
.	13	TRBV18	once	TRBJ1-5	TGTGCCAGCTCACCGGGGGGGGTTCAGCCCCAGCATTTT	CASSPGGVQPQHF
TRBD1	15	TRBV7-8	.	TRBJ2-3	TGTGCCAGCAGACAGACAGGGCCAGGGCCAGATACGCAGTATTTT	CASRQTGPGPDTQYF
.	16	TRBV7-4	.	TRBJ1-6	TGTGCCAGCAGTTGTCGACAGGACTCCTATAATTCACCCCTCCACTTT	CASSCRQDSYNSPLHF
.	13	TRBV30	.	TRBJ1-5	TGTGCCTGGAGTGGGGTGATCAATCAGCCCCAGCATTTT	CAWSGVINQPQHF
TRBD1	14	TRBV9	.	TRBJ1-2	TGTGCCAGCAGCGAGGGCGAGGGGGCGTATGGCTACACCTTC	CASSEGEGAYGYTF
TRBD1	14	TRBV11-3	few	TRBJ2-2	TGTGCCAGCAGCTTGACAGGGTCGGGCGGGGAGCTGTTTTTT	CASSLTGSGGELFF
TRBD1	16	TRBV28	.	TRBJ2-7	TGTGCCAGCACCCCATGGTCGGGACAGGGGGCAAGCGAGCAGTACTTC	CASTPWSGQGASEQYF
.	16	TRBV27	.	TRBJ1-6	TGTGCCAGCAGTTCCAACCCAGGGGTCCGTAATTCACCCCTCCACTTT	CASSSNPGVRNSPLHF
TRBD1	12	TRBV6-5	.	TRBJ1-4	TGTGCCAGCAGTCACGACCGGGACAGCCTGTTTTTT	CASSHDRDSLFF
.	16	TRBV19	.	TRBJ2-2	TGTGCCAGTAGTATCGTTATTGGACAGATCACCGGGGAGCTGTTTTTT	CASSIVIGQITGELFF
TRBD1	16	TRBV12-5	.	TRBJ1-2	TGTGCTAGTGGTTTGGTCGCCAGGGGGCGAGATCGTGGCTACACCTTC	CASGLVARGRDRGYTF
.	11	TRBV20-1	.	TRBJ2-7	TGCAGTGCCGAGGGCGACTACGAGCAGTACTTC	CSAEGDYEQYF